The 14 T cell receptor beta chains listed next were all sequenced from one sample in a study of T cells in localized non-small cell lung cancer. Measured with immunoSEQ multiplex PCR; TCRdb has only the in-frame clones, and not every one. The sample holds 23,000 or so clones, about 91% seen once. This specimen was peripheral blood mononuclear cells, taken before any cancer treatment. These receptors all come from a woman aged 35 to 69 with stage III lung adenocarcinoma.

The V call is TRBV28, the J call TRBJ1-5; a weak D match, TRBD1 (6 bases). The CDR3 has 15 residues. Trimming took off 6 bases at V and 7 bases at J, with 19 bases between the two ends. Germline CDR1 is MDHEN and CDR2 is SYDVKM. CDR3 in amino acids: CASSRTANGGQPQHF. CDR3 bases: TGTGCCAGCAGCCGGACGGCGAATGGGGGCCAGCCCCAGCATTTT.

The CDR3 DNA reads TGTGCCAGTCAAACGACAGATACGCAGTATTTT. Amino acids: CASQTTDTQYF. The chain links TRBV7-2 to TRBJ2-3; no firm D call. V gave up 9 bases and J gave up 3 bases, with 7 bases separating them. This CDR3 spans 11 amino acids. From germline, CDR1 is SGHTA and CDR2 FQGNSA.

V is TRBV29-1 and J is TRBJ2-7; D gene ambiguous. Per the germline V gene, CDR1 is SQVTM and CDR2 is ANQGSEA. This CDR3 spans 11 amino acids. Deletions cut 8 bases from V and 3 bases from J, with 11 bases between. This chain's CDR3 is CSTLHSYEQYF. The CDR3 nucleotides read TGCAGCACCCTGCACAGCTACGAGCAGTACTTC.

This rearrangement joins TRBV15 to TRBJ2-1; the match to TRBD2 covers 13 bases. The junction had 6 bases not matched to a gene; V was cut back by 5 bases and J by 8 bases. The CDR3 is made up of 15 amino acids. CDR1 is LNHNV and CDR2 is YYDKDF in the germline V gene (reference sequence). The DNA for the CDR3 is TGTGCCACCAGCGCTACTAGCGGGGGGGCCCATGAGCAGTTCTTC. It yields the protein CATSATSGGAHEQFF.

Only a few counts were recorded for this clone. V is TRBV7-9 and J is TRBJ1-1; D is perhaps TRBD1 (6 bases). Germline CDR1 and CDR2: SEHNR and FQNEAQ (reference sequence). The CDR3 totals 14 residues. V shed 5 bases and J shed 5 bases, with 15 bases lying between them. The CDR3 DNA reads as TGTGCCAGCAGCGTACTCAGGGGAGGAACTGAAGCTTTCTTT. As protein: CASSVLRGGTEAFF.

This clone was seen only a few times. The chain recombines TRBV6-9 with TRBJ2-2; tentative D call: TRBD1 (6 bases). V shed 4 bases and J shed 3 bases, with 12 bases lying between them. CDR1 MNHGY and CDR2 SVAAGI come from the germline V gene. This CDR3 spans 15 amino acids. The CDR3 sequence is CASSSVRGDTGELFF. The CDR3 DNA is TGTGCCAGCAGTTCGGTCAGGGGAGACACCGGGGAGCTGTTTTTT.

The CDR3 spells CASSLGGWETQYF. In DNA form, the CDR3 reads TGTGCCAGCAGTTTGGGGGGGTGGGAGACCCAGTACTTC. This rearrangement joins TRBV27 to TRBJ2-5, with TRBD2 identical over 7 bases. V shed 3 bases and J 5 bases; nucleotides not matched to a gene: 3. Germline lookup yields CDR1 MNHEY and CDR2 SMNVEV (reference sequence). This CDR3 spans 13 amino acids.

CDR3 protein: CASSAKDRSLPIEAFF. The CDR3 region has the DNA TGTGCCAGCTCGGCAAAGGACAGATCCCTCCCCATTGAAGCTTTCTTT. V gene TRBV18 combines with J gene TRBJ1-1, with a tentative D call TRBD1 (6 bases). V shed 6 bases and J shed 7 bases, with 24 bases lying between them. The CDR3 runs 16 residues. Germline V gene data show CDR1 as KGHSH and CDR2 as LQKENI.

The J gene is TRBJ2-5, the V gene TRBV14; no clear D gene. V was pared by 4 bases and J by 2 bases, with 8 bases between. The length of the CDR3 is 13 residues. Per germline, CDR1 SGHDN and CDR2 FVKESK. The CDR3 nucleotides read TGTGCCAGCAGCCCGACGTATCAAGAGACCCAGTACTTC. It encodes CASSPTYQETQYF. The entire variable domain, with the rest obtained from reference TRBV14 and TRBJ2-5, is as follows: EAGVTQFPSHSVIEKGQTVTLRCDPISGHDNLYWYRRVMGKEIKFLLHFVKESKQDESGMPNNRFLAERTGGTYSTLKVQPAELEDSGVYFCASSPTYQETQYFGPGTRLLVL.

The J gene is TRBJ1-5, the V gene TRBV4-3; D unresolved. The CDR3 length is 15 residues. The germline gives CDR1 LGHNA, CDR2 YSLEER. V was clipped by 0 bases and J by 5 bases, with 11 bases between them. This chain's CDR3 is CASSQDLTPYQPQHF. CDR3 DNA sequence: TGCGCCAGCAGCCAAGATCTCACACCTTATCAGCCCCAGCATTTT.

The chain couples TRBV9 to TRBJ1-4; TRBD1 agrees at 10 bases. The length of the CDR3 is 14 residues. V shed 3 bases and J 8 bases; nucleotides not matched to a gene: 4. Germline CDR1 SGDLS, CDR2 YYNGEE. The CDR3 spells CASSAGQGGEKLFF. The CDR3 DNA reads TGTGCCAGCAGCGCCGGACAGGGGGGAGAAAAACTGTTTTTT.

The CDR3 nucleotides are TGTGCCAGCAGCTTAAAGATACAAGGCCATGGGATGAACACTGAAGCTTTCTTT. Translation: CASSLKIQGHGMNTEAFF. This chain connects TRBV7-6 to TRBJ1-1, with unresolved D. V dropped 2 bases and J dropped 0 bases, with 19 bases sitting between them. This CDR3 is built from 18 residues. Looked up from germline, CDR1 is SGHVS and CDR2 is FNYEAQ.

This rearrangement joins TRBV5-4 to TRBJ1-1, with TRBD1 as a possible D gene (5 bases). The germline gives CDR1 SGHNT, CDR2 YYREEE (reference sequence). V lost 3 bases, J lost 0 bases, and 9 bases lay in between. There are 14 residues in the CDR3. CDR3: CASSSGGMNTEAFF. DNA for the CDR3: TGTGCCAGCAGCTCCGGGGGGATGAACACTGAAGCTTTCTTT. The full variable domain, rest sourced from reference TRBV5-4 and TRBJ1-1, is ETGVTQSPTHLIKTRGQQVTLRCSSQSGHNTVSWYQQALGQGPQFIFQYYREEENGRGNFPPRFSGLQFPNYSSELNVNALELDDSALYLCASSSGGMNTEAFFGQGTRLTVV.

The V and J genes are TRBV30 and TRBJ1-4, with unresolved D. V lost 2 bases and J 0 bases, leaving 10 bases between the germline ends. Germline V gene data show CDR1 as GTSNPN and CDR2 as SVGIG (reference sequence). This CDR3 is built from 15 residues. This CDR3 is CAWSSAFATNEKLFF. CDR3 DNA sequence: TGTGCCTGGAGTTCGGCTTTTGCAACTAATGAAAAACTGTTTTTT.